The entry below describes one T cell receptor beta chain. This clonotype was seen more than once but under ten times. Its recognized antigen is unknown. Base quality data are lacking; no much larger clone is found one base away. The data stem from a study of T-cell reconstitution after alpha-beta-depleted transplantation in children (dated by TCRdb to between 2015 and 2016). About the investigation overall: The study quantitatively tracked T-cell immune reconstitution after TCRalphabeta/CD19-depleted allogeneic hematopoietic cell transplantation in children using TCR repertoire profiling.

The method was PCR. For sequencing, an Illumina HiSeq 2500 was employed. TCR libraries were prepared with molecular barcoding, using unique molecular identifiers to normalize TCRbeta repertoire quantification. The raw public data were reprocessed by TCRdb itself: fastp quality trimming at Q25, MiXCR clonotype calling, in-frame beta chains only. CDR3 protein sequences are deduplicated, and each keeps its most common genes and DNA. The sample contains under 450,000 distinct CDR3 sequences, about 16% of them found a single time. The ten largest clones capture less than 30% of the sample. Taken from the germline V gene, the CDR1 and CDR2 loops are SGHRS and YFSETQ. Trimming removed 4 bases from V and 7 bases from J, leaving 19 bases between the germline ends. Including the terminal cysteine and phenylalanine, the CDR3 comprises 15 residues. The read is trimmed to its CDR3 DNA, 45 bases read in frame from base 1.

The sample's treatment or condition label, in plain terms: allogeneic hematopoietic cell transplantation with graft depleted of TCRalphabeta T cells and CD19 B cells. TCRalphabeta/CD19-depleted allogeneic hematopoietic cell grafts were given to the transplant recipients, all of whom were children. The paper as a whole reports these results and caveats: In some patients, high TCRbeta diversity at day 60 was attributed to recipient T cells and intrathymic progenitors that had survived conditioning. Over the following months the frequencies of hyperexpanded clones went down, and after one year T-cell counts and TCRbeta diversity were mostly credited to newly produced T cells. Apparently early alphabetaT-cell count recovery about two months after transplant reportedly relied on only several hundred rapidly expanded clones derived from non-depleted graft cells.

The sequencing here drew on PBMCs, mostly from graft donor cells, taken 360 days after TCRalphabeta/CD19-depleted stem cell transplant. This TCR was sampled from a boy less than two years old who had a stem cell transplant for Wiskott-Aldrich syndrome, so the T cells may come from the graft donor. The sequence joins TRBV5-1 to TRBJ2-3; D gene: possibly TRBD1, on 6 matching bases. The CDR3 protein sequence reads: CASSIETRGAYTQYF. At the DNA level, the sequence is TGCGCCAGCAGCATCGAGACCAGGGGAGCTTATACGCAGTATTTT.